The 11 T cell receptor beta chains listed next were all sequenced from one sample in a study of Graves' ophthalmopathy and Graves' hyperthyroidism. RNA transcripts yielded amplified TCR beta CDR3 regions. Second-round multiplex PCR came after a first-round RT-PCR that employed HTBI primers. TCRdb independently ran MiXCR on the multiplex PCR reads; one entry per CDR3 protein. The table has over a million distinct CDR3 sequences, 35% to 40% seen once. Input material: peripheral blood or thyroid tissue (not recorded which). These receptors came from an adult man with Graves' hyperthyroidism.

This sequence joins TRBV20-1 and TRBJ2-7, with D possibly matching TRBD1 (6 bases). There are 14 residues in the CDR3. In germline, CDR1 is DFQATT, CDR2 SNEGSKA (reference sequence). Deletions cut 6 bases from V and 5 bases from J, with 20 bases between. The CDR3 loop reads CSARRGTPGDEQYF. The CDR3 nucleotides are TGCAGTGCCAGAAGGGGGACCCCAGGGGACGAGCAGTACTTC.

This clonotype has just a few counts. J is TRBJ1-2 and V is TRBV12-3 or TRBV12-4; the D is unclear. The CDR3 extends over 16 amino acids. Deletions cut 4 bases from V and 6 bases from J, with 21 bases between. The CDR3 reads CASSYGQVGKLDGYTF. The CDR3, as DNA: TGTGCCAGCAGTTACGGGCAAGTAGGGAAGTTGGATGGCTACACCTTC.

This clonotype was found many times. The chain carries TRBV19 and TRBJ1-5; unclear D gene. V was pared by 5 bases and J by 10 bases, with 15 bases between. Germline lookup yields CDR1 LNHDA and CDR2 SQIVND (reference sequence). The CDR3 contains 13 residues. The CDR3 sequence: CASSPDRLAPQHF. Here the CDR3 DNA reads TGTGCCAGTAGTCCGGACCGATTGGCACCCCAGCATTTT.

The chain has TRBV27 and TRBJ2-7; tentative D call: TRBD1 (6 bases). The germline gives CDR1 MNHEY, CDR2 SMNVEV (reference sequence). Trimming took 2 bases from V and 0 from J, leaving 8 bases between them. This CDR3 is built from 14 residues. The CDR3 coding sequence is TGTGCCAGCAGTTTAAGGGACATCTCCTACGAGCAGTACTTC. Translating gives CASSLRDISYEQYF.

This clonotype was detected a few times. The chain recombines TRBV27 with TRBJ1-1; no firm D call. CDR1 MNHEY and CDR2 SMNVEV come from the germline V gene (reference sequence). CDR3 length: 14 amino acids. V was pared by 2 bases and J by 0 bases, with 7 bases between. The CDR3 loop reads CASSLTILNTEAFF. Written as DNA, the CDR3 is TGTGCCAGCAGTTTAACGATCCTGAACACTGAAGCTTTCTTT.

This clonotype was observed a handful of times. The rearrangement joins TRBV4-3 to TRBJ1-1; D is undetermined. From germline, CDR1 is LGHNA and CDR2 YSLEER. Between the trimmed V and J ends, which lost 0 bases and 6 bases, there was a span of 17 bases. The CDR3 extends over 16 amino acids. CDR3 in amino acids: CASSQELVGRFSEAFF. CDR3 DNA: TGCGCCAGCAGCCAAGAACTAGTAGGCAGGTTCTCTGAAGCTTTCTTT.

This clonotype was seen many times. The rearrangement links TRBV7-9 to TRBJ2-7; 7 bases line up with TRBD2. The CDR3 runs to 14 residues. The junction had 10 bases not matched to a gene; V was cut back by 5 bases and J by 6 bases. CDR1 and CDR2 from the germline V gene are SEHNR and FQNEAQ (reference sequence). The CDR3 spells CASSRTSFRREQYF. CDR3 bases: TGTGCCAGCAGCCGGACTAGTTTTCGGCGCGAGCAGTACTTC.

This clonotype was counted at least ten times. The chain recombines TRBV20-1 with TRBJ2-2, with 7 bases lining up with TRBD2. This CDR3 has 13 amino acids. Looked up from germline, CDR1 is DFQATT and CDR2 is SNEGSKA (reference sequence). V was pared by 7 bases and J by 4 bases, with 6 bases of the junction left unmatched. The CDR3 is CSGGEGSTGELFF. The CDR3 DNA is TGCAGTGGCGGGGAGGGAAGCACCGGGGAGCTGTTTTTT.

The chain joins TRBV2 to TRBJ2-7; 10 bases fit TRBD2. Germline trimming cut 6 bases from V and 3 bases from J; bases unmatched to any gene: 8. CDR3 size: 15 residues. Per germline, CDR1 SNHLY and CDR2 FYNNEI. The CDR3 spells CASSTTTSGYYEQYF. The DNA of the CDR3 is TGTGCCAGCAGCACTACGACTAGCGGGTACTACGAGCAGTACTTC.

The chain uses TRBV12-3 or TRBV12-4 and TRBJ2-7; D is uncertain. The CDR3 consists of 15 residues. V was pared by 3 bases and J by 0 bases, with 12 bases between. The CDR3 is CASSFSLGSSYEQYF. Here the CDR3 DNA reads TGTGCCAGCAGTTTTTCCCTGGGCAGCTCCTACGAGCAGTACTTC.

The chain links TRBV6-2 or TRBV6-3 to TRBJ1-2; the D is unclear. V shed 2 bases and J shed 2 bases, with 6 bases lying between them. The CDR3 consists of 13 residues. In germline, CDR1 is MNHEY, CDR2 SVGEGT. The CDR3 DNA reads TGTGCCAGCAGTTACAACGGAAACTATGGCTACACCTTC. It translates to CASSYNGNYGYTF.